This paragraph covers one T cell receptor (beta chain) sequence. Its cognate antigen is unknown. The data are from a study of cytomegalovirus exposure and HLA in healthy donors. The overall study: Later, an analysis reported that the roughly 120 validation repertoires had used the same platform as the 550 to 750 first-cohort repertoires.

The V and J ends lost 1 base and 7 bases respectively, with 11 bases between them. CDR3 size: 14 residues. Looked up from germline, CDR1 is SNHLY and CDR2 is FYNNEI. TCRdb's table, derived via immunoSEQ multiplex PCR, lists solely in-frame clones and lacks some. The repertoire holds about 250,000 clones, less than 90% seen once, with 12% in the top ten. It was the approximately 120-subject validation cohort, separate from the roughly 700-subject first cohort, to which the donors belonged. Findings and caveats of the study: Researchers counted over 150 TCR beta chains as cytomegalovirus-associated. Reports showed the classifier diagnosing cytomegalovirus status with high specificity and sensitivity.

The clonotype originates from a man aged 18 to 30 in good health and CMV-seropositive. The rearrangement joins TRBV2 to TRBJ2-1; the D is unclear. Sequenced input: PBMCs. The CDR3 spells CASSEEPALNEQFF. In nucleotides, the CDR3 is TGTGCCAGCAGTGAAGAACCAGCCCTAAATGAGCAGTTCTTC.